The TCR beta chain described here comes from a study of OX40 agonist ivuxolimab in advanced cancers. Germline V gives CDR1 MGHRA, CDR2 YSYEKL. CDR3 length: 18 residues. V shed 0 bases, J shed 7 bases, and the junction held 15 bases outside the gene matches. Profiling relied on immunoSEQ multiplex PCR, and the TCRdb table lists in-frame clones only, not all of them. The sample holds about 36,000 clones; roughly 81% are singletons and the top ten take about a fifth. The sequence was obtained from an adult with an advanced solid tumor such as melanoma, head and neck, liver or kidney cancer. V usage is TRBV4-1 and J usage is TRBJ2-3; 8 nucleotides line up with TRBD1. The sample here was CD4+ or CD8+ T cells sorted from blood, taken in a trial of the OX40 agonist ivuxolimab. This CDR3 is CASSQDLGDRPTGHTQYF. The CDR3 DNA sequence: TGCGCCAGCAGCCAAGACCTTGGGGACAGGCCCACAGGCCATACGCAGTATTTT.